This T cell receptor beta chain is from a study of beta chain features in type 1 diabetes. General study findings and limits: Moderate yet significant TCRB CDR3 shortening was seen in Type 1 diabetes patients in all four CD4+ subsets. Sequencing of cDNA might inflate the share of cells that strongly express TCR.

Since all of the isolated RNA was reverse transcribed, expressed TCRB transcripts were what got sequenced. Mean read depth for stem cell-like memory T cell samples was about a million reads. TCRdb keeps only in-frame clones here, not all; method: immunoSEQ multiplex PCR. The table lists 50,000 to 55,000 clones, about three fifths of them singletons, with 0.25% to 0.35% in the top ten. This clone was counted only a few times. Its antigen is unknown. The junction had 7 bases not matched to a gene; V was cut back by 3 bases and J by 6 bases. The CDR3 contains 15 residues. Germline CDR1 reads ENHRY; CDR2 reads SYGVKD. Sorting of CD4+ naive, central memory, regulatory and stem cell-like memory cells was performed via CD45RO/CCR7/CD25/CD127/CD95/CD27.

The V and J genes are TRBV10-3 and TRBJ2-3; TRBD1 matches at 9 bases. The sequenced sample consisted of stem cell memory CD4+ T cells from blood. This receptor was obtained from a woman between 25 and 40 years old with type 1 diabetes. The CDR3 sequence: CAISEQGADGDTQYF. The DNA for the CDR3 is TGTGCCATCAGTGAACAGGGGGCGGATGGGGATACGCAGTATTTT.